Detailed here is one TCR beta chain. The authors took PBMCs from 10 ml fresh peripheral blood. From RNA transcripts, TCR beta CDR3 regions were amplified. When the TCR CDR3 underwent first-round RT-PCR, the HTBI primer set was used. TCRdb reanalysed the multiplex PCR reads using MiXCR and keeps one entry per CDR3 protein. The sample shows approximately 690,000 distinct CDR3 sequences, roughly 20% of them seen only once. These data belong to a study of T cells in Graves' hyperthyroidism and ophthalmopathy. At the level of the study: Peripheral blood was taken when the disease was first diagnosed, before any treatment began.

The clonotype was recovered from a man aged 30 to 45 with Graves' ophthalmopathy. The specimen was blood.

The CDR3 sequence: CASSPSRSTEAFF. The CDR3 region has the DNA TGTGCCAGCTCTCCTTCCAGGTCCACTGAAGCTTTCTTT. This chain uses TRBV18 with TRBJ1-1; D not certain. This CDR3 comprises 13 residues. V lost 6 bases and J lost 4, with 12 bases in between. CDR1 is KGHSH, CDR2 LQKENI, per germline.